The text below deals with one T cell receptor beta chain. The data were taken from a study of blood T cell repertoires in COVID-19. Sequencing was performed with immunoSEQ multiplex PCR; in TCRdb, only in-frame clones are kept and a portion is missing. Among 300,000 to 450,000 clones listed, around 90% were seen once. CDR1 and CDR2 from the germline V gene are SGHTA and FQGNSA. Trimming shortened V by 5 bases and J by 8 bases, and 13 bases separated the two germline ends. The CDR3 sequence is 13 residues long. The sample comprised peripheral blood. The V call is TRBV7-2, the J call TRBJ1-3; no clear D gene. This receptor was taken from a woman in her twenties or thirties with COVID-19, enrolled during active disease. CDR3 residues: CASSQSHVDTIYF. The CDR3 DNA follows: TGTGCCAGCAGCCAGTCACATGTGGACACCATATATTTT. The variable domain in full, with the rest retrieved from reference TRBV7-2 and TRBJ1-3, is GAGVSQSPSNKVTEKGKDVELRCDPISGHTALYWYRQSLGQGLEFLIYFQGNSAPDKSGLPSDRFSAERTGGSVSTLTIQRTQQEDSAVYLCASSQSHVDTIYFGEGSWLTVV.